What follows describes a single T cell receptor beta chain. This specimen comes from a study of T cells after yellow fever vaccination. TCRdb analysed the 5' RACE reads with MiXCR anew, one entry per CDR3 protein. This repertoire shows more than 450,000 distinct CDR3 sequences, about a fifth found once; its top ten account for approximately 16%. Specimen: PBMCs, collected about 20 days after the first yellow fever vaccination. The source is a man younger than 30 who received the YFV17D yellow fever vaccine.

CDR3 sequence reads: CASSGKGPGDEQFF. The CDR3 coding sequence is TGTGCCAGCAGCGGGAAGGGACCCGGCGATGAGCAGTTCTTC. The chain has TRBV6-1 and TRBJ2-1; TRBD1 or TRBD2 may be the D gene (5 bases each). Germline CDR1 MNHNS, CDR2 SASEGT. Trimming removed 6 bases from V and 8 bases from J, with 17 bases in between. The CDR3 length is 14 residues.